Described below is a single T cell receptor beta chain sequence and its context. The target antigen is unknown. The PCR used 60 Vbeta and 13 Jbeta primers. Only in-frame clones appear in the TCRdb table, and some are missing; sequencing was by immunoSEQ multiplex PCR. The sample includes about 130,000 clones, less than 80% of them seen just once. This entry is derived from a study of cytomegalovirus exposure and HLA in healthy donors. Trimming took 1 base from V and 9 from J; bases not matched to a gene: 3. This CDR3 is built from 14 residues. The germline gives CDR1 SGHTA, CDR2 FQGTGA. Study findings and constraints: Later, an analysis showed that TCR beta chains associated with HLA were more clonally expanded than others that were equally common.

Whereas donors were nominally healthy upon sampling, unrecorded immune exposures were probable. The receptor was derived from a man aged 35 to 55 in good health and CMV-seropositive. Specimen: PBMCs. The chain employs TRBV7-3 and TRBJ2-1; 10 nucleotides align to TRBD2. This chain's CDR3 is CASSLRASGSEQFF. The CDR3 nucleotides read TGTGCCAGCAGCTTAAGAGCTAGCGGGAGTGAGCAGTTCTTC.